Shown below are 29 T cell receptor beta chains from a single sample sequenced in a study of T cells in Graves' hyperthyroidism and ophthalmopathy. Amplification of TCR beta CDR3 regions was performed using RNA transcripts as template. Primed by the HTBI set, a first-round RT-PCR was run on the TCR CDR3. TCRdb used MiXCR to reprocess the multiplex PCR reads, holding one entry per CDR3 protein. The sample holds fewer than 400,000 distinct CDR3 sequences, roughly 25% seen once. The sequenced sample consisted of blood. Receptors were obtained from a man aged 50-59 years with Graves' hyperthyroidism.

The DNA for the CDR3 is TGTGCCAGCTCACCATCGCAGGGGGATGGCTACACCTTC. Protein product: CASSPSQGDGYTF. This rearrangement joins TRBV18 to TRBJ1-2; TRBD1 matches at 7 bases. There are 13 residues in the CDR3. Per the germline V gene, CDR1 is KGHSH and CDR2 is LQKENI. With V trimmed by 2 bases and J by 6 bases, 3 bases remained unmatched.

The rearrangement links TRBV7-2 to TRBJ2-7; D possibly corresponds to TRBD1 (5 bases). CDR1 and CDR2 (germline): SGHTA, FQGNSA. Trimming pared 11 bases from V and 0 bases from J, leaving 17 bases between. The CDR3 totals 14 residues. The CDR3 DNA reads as TGTGCCTGGCGGTGGGGCCCCAGCTCCTACGAGCAGTACTTC. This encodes CAWRWGPSSYEQYF.

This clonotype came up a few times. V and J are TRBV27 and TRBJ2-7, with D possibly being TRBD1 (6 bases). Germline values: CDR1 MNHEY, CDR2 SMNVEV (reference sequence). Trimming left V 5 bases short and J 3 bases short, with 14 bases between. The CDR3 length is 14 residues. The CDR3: CASSGRDILYEQYF. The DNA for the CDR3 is TGTGCCAGCAGTGGCCGGGACATCCTCTACGAGCAGTACTTC.

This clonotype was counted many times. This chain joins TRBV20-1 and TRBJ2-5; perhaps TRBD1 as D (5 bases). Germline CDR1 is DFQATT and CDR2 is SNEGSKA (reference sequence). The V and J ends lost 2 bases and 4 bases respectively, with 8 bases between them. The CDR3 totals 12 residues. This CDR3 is CSARQGTETQYF. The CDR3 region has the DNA TGCAGTGCTAGACAGGGCACAGAGACCCAGTACTTC.

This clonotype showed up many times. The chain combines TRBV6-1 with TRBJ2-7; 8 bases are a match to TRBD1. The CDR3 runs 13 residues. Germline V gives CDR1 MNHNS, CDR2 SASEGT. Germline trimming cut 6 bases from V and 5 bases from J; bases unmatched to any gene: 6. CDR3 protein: CASREAGGDEQYF. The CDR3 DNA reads TGTGCCAGCAGGGAGGCAGGGGGCGACGAGCAGTACTTC.

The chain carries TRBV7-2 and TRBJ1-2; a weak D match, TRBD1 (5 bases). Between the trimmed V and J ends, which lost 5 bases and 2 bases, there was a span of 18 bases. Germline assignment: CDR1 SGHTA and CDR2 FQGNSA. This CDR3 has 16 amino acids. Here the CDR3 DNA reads TGTGCCAGCAGCGGGGAGGGGAGGGCGGGGAACTATGGCTACACCTTC. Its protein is CASSGEGRAGNYGYTF.

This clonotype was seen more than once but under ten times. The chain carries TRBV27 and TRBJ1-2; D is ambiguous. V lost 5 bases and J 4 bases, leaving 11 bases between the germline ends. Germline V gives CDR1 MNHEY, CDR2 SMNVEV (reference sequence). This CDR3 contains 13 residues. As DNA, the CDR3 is TGTGCCAGCAGTAGCGAATACTCCTATGGCTACACCTTC. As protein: CASSSEYSYGYTF.

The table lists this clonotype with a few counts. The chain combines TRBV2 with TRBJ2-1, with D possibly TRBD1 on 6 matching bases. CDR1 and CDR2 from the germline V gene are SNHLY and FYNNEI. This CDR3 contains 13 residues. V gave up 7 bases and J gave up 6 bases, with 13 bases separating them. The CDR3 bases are TGTGCCAGCAACAGGGAGATTAGCAATGAGCAGTTCTTC. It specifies CASNREISNEQFF.

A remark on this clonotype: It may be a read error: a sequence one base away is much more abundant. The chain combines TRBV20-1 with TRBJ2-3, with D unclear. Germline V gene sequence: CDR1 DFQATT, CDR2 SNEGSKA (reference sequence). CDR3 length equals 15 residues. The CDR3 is CSARLRRRGTDAQYF. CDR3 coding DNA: TGCAGTGCTAGGCTAAGGCGTCGAGGCACAGATGCGCAGTATTTT.

Here the CDR3 DNA reads TGTGCCAGCAGCCCAGGAGCGGGAGGGGGCACAGATACGCAGTATTTT. It yields the protein CASSPGAGGGTDTQYF. The chain recombines TRBV7-9 with TRBJ2-3; 10 positions match TRBD2. The CDR3 sequence is 16 residues long. V shed 5 bases and J 1 base; nucleotides not matched to a gene: 6. The germline V gene encodes CDR1 SEHNR and CDR2 FQNEAQ (reference sequence).

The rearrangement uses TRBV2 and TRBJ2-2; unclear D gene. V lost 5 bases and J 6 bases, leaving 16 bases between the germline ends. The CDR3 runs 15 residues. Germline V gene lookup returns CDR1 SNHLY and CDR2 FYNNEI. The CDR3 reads CASSLLGPQAGELFF. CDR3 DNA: TGTGCCAGCAGTCTCCTGGGCCCTCAGGCCGGGGAGCTGTTTTTT.

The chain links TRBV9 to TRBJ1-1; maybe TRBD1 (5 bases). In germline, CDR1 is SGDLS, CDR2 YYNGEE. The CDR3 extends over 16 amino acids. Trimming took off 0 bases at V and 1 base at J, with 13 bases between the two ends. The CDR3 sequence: CASSVGAGQGNTEAFF. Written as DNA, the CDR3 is TGTGCCAGCAGCGTAGGTGCAGGGCAAGGGAACACTGAAGCTTTCTTT.

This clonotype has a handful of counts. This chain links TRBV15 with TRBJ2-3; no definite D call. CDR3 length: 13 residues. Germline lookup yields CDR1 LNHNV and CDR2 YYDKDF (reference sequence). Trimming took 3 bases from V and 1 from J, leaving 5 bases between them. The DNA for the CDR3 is TGTGCCACCAGCAGCGGACGCACAGATACGCAGTATTTT. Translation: CATSSGRTDTQYF.

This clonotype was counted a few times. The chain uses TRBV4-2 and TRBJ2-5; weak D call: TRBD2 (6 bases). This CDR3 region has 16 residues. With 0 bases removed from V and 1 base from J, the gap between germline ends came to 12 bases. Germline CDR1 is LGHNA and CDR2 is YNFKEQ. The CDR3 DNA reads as TGTGCCAGCAGCCAAGATTTAAGCGGGTCCCAAGAGACCCAGTACTTC. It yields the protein CASSQDLSGSQETQYF.

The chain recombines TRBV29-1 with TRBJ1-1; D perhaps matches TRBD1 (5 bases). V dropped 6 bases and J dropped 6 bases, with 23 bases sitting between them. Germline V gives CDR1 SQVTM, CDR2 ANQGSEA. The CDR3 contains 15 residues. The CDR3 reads CSVGGGRGSGAEAFF. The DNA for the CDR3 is TGCAGCGTAGGTGGTGGCCGGGGGTCAGGTGCTGAAGCTTTCTTT.

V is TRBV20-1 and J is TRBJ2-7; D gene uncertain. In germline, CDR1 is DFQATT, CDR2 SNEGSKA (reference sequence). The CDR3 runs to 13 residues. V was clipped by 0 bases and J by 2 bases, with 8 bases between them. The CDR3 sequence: CSAREGLTYEQYF. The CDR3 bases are TGCAGTGCTAGAGAGGGCTTAACCTACGAGCAGTACTTC.

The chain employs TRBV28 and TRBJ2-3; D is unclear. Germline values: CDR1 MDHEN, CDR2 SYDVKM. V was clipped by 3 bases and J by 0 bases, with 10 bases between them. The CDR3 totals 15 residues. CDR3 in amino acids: CASSFDPMSTDTQYF. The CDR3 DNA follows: TGTGCCAGCAGTTTTGACCCCATGAGCACAGATACGCAGTATTTT.

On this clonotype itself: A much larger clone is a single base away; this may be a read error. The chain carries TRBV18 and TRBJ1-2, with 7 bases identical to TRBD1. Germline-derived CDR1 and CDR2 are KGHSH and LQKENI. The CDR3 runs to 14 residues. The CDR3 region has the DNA TGTGCCAGCTCAAGGGACAGACGAGGTGATGGCTGCACCTTC. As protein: CASSRDRRGDGCTF.

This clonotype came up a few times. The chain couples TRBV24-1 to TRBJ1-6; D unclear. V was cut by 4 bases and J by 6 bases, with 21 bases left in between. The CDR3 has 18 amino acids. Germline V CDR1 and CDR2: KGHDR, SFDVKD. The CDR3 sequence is CATSERHSLPQINSPLHF. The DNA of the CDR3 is TGTGCCACCAGTGAGAGACACAGCCTCCCCCAAATTAATTCACCCCTCCACTTT.

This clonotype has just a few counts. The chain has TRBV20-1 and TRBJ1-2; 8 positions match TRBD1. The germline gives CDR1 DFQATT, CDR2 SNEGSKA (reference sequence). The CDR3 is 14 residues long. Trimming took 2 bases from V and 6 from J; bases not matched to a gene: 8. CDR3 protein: CSARKDRGRDGYTF. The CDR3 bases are TGCAGTGCTAGAAAAGACAGGGGACGCGATGGCTACACCTTC.

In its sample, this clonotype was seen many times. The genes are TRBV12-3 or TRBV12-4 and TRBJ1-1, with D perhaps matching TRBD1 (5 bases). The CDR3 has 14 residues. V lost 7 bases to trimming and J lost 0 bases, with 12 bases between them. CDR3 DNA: TGTGCCAGCACCATTGGGGGGGTGAACACTGAAGCTTTCTTT. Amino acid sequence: CASTIGGVNTEAFF.

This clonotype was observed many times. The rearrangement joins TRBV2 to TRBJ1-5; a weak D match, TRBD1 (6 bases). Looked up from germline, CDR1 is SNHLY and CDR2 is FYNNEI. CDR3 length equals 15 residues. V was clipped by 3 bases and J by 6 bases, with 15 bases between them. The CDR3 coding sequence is TGTGCCAGCAGTGAGGGGGCAGGGAGAGGTCAGCCCCAGCATTTT. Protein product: CASSEGAGRGQPQHF.

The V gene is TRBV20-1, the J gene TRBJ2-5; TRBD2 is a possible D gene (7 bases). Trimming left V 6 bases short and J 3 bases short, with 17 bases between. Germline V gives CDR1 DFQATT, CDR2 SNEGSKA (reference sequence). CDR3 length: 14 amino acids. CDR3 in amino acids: CSASGAGEEETQYF. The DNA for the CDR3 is TGCAGTGCCTCGGGGGCGGGAGAGGAAGAGACCCAGTACTTC.

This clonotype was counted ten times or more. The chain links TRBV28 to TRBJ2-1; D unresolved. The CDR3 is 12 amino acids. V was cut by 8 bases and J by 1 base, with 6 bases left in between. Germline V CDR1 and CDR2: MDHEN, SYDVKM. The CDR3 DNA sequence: TGTGCCAGCGGGATATCCTACAATGAGCAGTTCTTC. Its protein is CASGISYNEQFF. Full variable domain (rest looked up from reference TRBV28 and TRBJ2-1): DVKVTQSSRYLVKRTGEKVFLECVQDMDHENMFWYRQDPGLGLRLIYFSYDVKMKEKGDIPEGYSVSREKKERFSLILESASTNQTSMYLCASGISYNEQFFGPGTRLTVL.

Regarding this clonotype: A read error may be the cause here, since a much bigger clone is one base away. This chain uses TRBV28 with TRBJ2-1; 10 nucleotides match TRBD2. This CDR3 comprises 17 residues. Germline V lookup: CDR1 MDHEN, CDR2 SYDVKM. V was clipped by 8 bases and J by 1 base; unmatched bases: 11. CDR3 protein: CASLVLAGEGSYNEQFF. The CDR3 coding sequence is TGTGCCAGCCTCGTCCTAGCGGGAGAAGGGTCCTACAATGAGCAGTTCTTC.

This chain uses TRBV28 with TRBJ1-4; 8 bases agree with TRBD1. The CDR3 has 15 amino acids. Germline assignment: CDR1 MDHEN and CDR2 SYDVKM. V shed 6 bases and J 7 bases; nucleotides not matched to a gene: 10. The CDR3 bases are TGTGCCAGCAGCCAGAACAGGGGGTGCGGTGAAAAACTGTTTTTT. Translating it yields CASSQNRGCGEKLFF.

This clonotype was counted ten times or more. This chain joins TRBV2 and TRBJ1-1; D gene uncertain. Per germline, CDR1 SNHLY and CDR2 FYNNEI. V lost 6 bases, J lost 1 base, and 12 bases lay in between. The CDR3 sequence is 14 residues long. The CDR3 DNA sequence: TGTGCCAGCAGAAAAGGGTTGGGGAACACTGAAGCTTTCTTT. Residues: CASRKGLGNTEAFF.

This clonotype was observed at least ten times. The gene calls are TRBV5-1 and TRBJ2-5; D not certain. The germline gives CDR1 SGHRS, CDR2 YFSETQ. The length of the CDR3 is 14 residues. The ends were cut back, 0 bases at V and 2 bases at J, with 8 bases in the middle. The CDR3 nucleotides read TGCGCCAGCAGCTTGGAGGGCGGACAAGAGACCCAGTACTTC. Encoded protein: CASSLEGGQETQYF.

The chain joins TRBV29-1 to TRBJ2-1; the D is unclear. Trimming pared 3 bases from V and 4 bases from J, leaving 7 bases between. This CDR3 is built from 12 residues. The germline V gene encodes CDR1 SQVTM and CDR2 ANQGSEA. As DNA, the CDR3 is TGCAGCGTTGAGTGGTTATACAATGAGCAGTTCTTC. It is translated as CSVEWLYNEQFF.